One and the same sample provided the 4 T cell receptor beta chains below, sequenced in a study of Tregs in tolerant kidney transplant recipients. TCRdb keeps only in-frame clones here, not all; method: immunoSEQ multiplex PCR. The sample carries roughly 69,000 clones, about 89% recorded once. The specimen was CD4+ T cells from blood, collected before the transplant. All receptors derive from a human donor who received a combined kidney and bone marrow transplant.

The rearrangement links TRBV28 to TRBJ1-5, with no clear D. Trimming removed 6 bases from V and 0 bases from J, with 9 bases in between. Germline CDR1 reads MDHEN; CDR2 reads SYDVKM. This CDR3 contains 14 residues. Here the CDR3 DNA reads TGTGCCAGCAGCCACTTCTATAGCAATCAGCCCCAGCATTTT. Translation gives CASSHFYSNQPQHF. The variable domain in full, completed from reference TRBV28 and TRBJ1-5, reads DVKVTQSSRYLVKRTGEKVFLECVQDMDHENMFWYRQDPGLGLRLIYFSYDVKMKEKGDIPEGYSVSREKKERFSLILESASTNQTSMYLCASSHFYSNQPQHFGDGTRLSIL.

DNA for the CDR3: TGTGCCAGCAGTTTTGGACTAGCGGGAAGCGATGAGCAGTTCTTC. Translation: CASSFGLAGSDEQFF. This chain joins TRBV7-3 and TRBJ2-1; 12 bases fit TRBD2. Trimming removed 6 bases from V and 8 bases from J; junction bases left unmatched: 8. In germline, CDR1 is SGHTA, CDR2 FQGTGA. The CDR3 runs 15 residues.

This clone was detected only a few times. V gene TRBV10-3 combines with J gene TRBJ1-2; maybe TRBD1 (5 bases). The V end was cut by 3 bases, the J end by 4 bases, with 15 bases between. The CDR3 is made up of 15 amino acids. Germline CDR1 and CDR2: ENHRY and SYGVKD. CDR3 in DNA: TGTGCCATCAGTGACCATCTCCCAGGGCTCTATGGCTACACCTTC. Translating gives CAISDHLPGLYGYTF.

In this sample, this clone turned up once. J is TRBJ2-3 and V is TRBV28, with 7 bases aligning to TRBD1. CDR1 and CDR2 (germline): MDHEN, SYDVKM. With V trimmed by 4 bases and J by 2 bases, 6 bases remained unmatched. There are 15 residues in the CDR3. The CDR3 loop reads CASSSQGVPTDTQYF. The CDR3 DNA sequence: TGTGCCAGCAGTTCCCAGGGGGTGCCCACAGATACGCAGTATTTT.